The 23 T cell receptor beta chains reported below all come from one sample, sequenced in a study of PD-1 blockade in mismatch repair-deficient tumors (dated by TCRdb to about 2017). Library construction relied on the immunoSEQ multiplex PCR assay. In TCRdb, the immuneACCESS table is reduced to in-frame sequences with V and J assigned. These tables do not hold every clone; where another copy was compared, an unresolved V gene accounts for under half, and the others remain unexplained. In this sample the table shows some 120,000 clones, about nine tenths of which occur a single time. 10% to 15% of the sample lies in the top ten. Specimen: peripheral blood, collected approximately 69 weeks after starting pembrolizumab. The receptor source for this set is an adult with mismatch repair-deficient cancer.

CDR3: CASSQTGRQETQYF. DNA for the CDR3: TGTGCCAGCAGCCAGACAGGGAGACAAGAGACCCAGTACTTC. The chain links TRBV9 to TRBJ2-5; 7 bases are a match to TRBD1. This CDR3 is built from 14 residues. CDR1 is SGDLS, CDR2 YYNGEE, per germline. V dropped 4 bases and J dropped 2; count of bases not matched to a gene: 5.

This sequence joins TRBV19 and TRBJ2-4, with 8 bases lining up with TRBD1. Losses at the gene ends were 5 bases for V and 0 bases for J; bases not matched to a gene: 6. The CDR3 has 16 residues. CDR1 is LNHDA, CDR2 SQIVND, per germline (reference sequence). CDR3 sequence reads: CASSVTGVEAKNIQYF. CDR3 nucleotide sequence: TGTGCCAGTAGTGTGACAGGGGTGGAAGCCAAAAACATTCAGTACTTC.

This rearrangement joins TRBV4-3 to TRBJ2-6; the match to TRBD2 covers 8 bases. The CDR3 totals 18 residues. The V segment lost 4 bases and the J segment 2 bases; nucleotides outside the gene matches: 10. Looked up from germline, CDR1 is LGHNA and CDR2 is YSLEER. The DNA for the CDR3 is TGCGCCAGCAGCCTCCTGGCCCGGGGGGGCACTGGGGCCAACGTCCTGACTTTC. Amino acids: CASSLLARGGTGANVLTF.

The chain has TRBV2 and TRBJ2-1; 8 nucleotides align to TRBD2. The CDR3 length is 17 residues. V was clipped by 0 bases and J by 4 bases; unmatched bases: 8. Germline V lookup: CDR1 SNHLY, CDR2 FYNNEI. CDR3: CASSEAGRLARYNEQFF. CDR3 DNA sequence: TGTGCCAGCAGTGAAGCGGGCAGACTAGCGAGATACAATGAGCAGTTCTTC.

This chain uses TRBV28 with TRBJ2-7; 9 positions match TRBD2. With 3 bases clipped from V and 3 bases from J, the junction kept 3 bases outside the gene matches. CDR1 and CDR2 from the germline V gene are MDHEN and SYDVKM. This CDR3 has 14 amino acids. CDR3 bases: TGTGCCAGCAGTTTGCGGGAGGGCGTCTACGAGCAGTACTTC. Encoded protein: CASSLREGVYEQYF.

This sequence joins TRBV6-5 and TRBJ2-5; no firm D call. The DNA matches TRBJ2-7 better at its end, which makes the J call doubtful. The CDR3 covers 12 residues. Germline CDR1 is MNHEY and CDR2 is SVGAGI. The CDR3: CASGKSSYEQYF. The CDR3 coding sequence is TGTGCCAGCGGGAAGAGCTCCTACGAGCAGTACTTC.

This chain links TRBV29-1 with TRBJ2-5; the D gene is possibly TRBD2 (5 bases). CDR1 is SQVTM and CDR2 is ANQGSEA in the germline V gene. V shed 3 bases and J shed 6 bases, with 14 bases lying between them. This CDR3 spans 13 amino acids. This CDR3 is CSVEGFGNKTQYF. Here the CDR3 DNA reads TGCAGCGTTGAGGGGTTCGGGAACAAGACCCAGTACTTC.

The chain couples TRBV4-2 to TRBJ2-7; TRBD2 aligns across 9 bases. With 0 bases clipped from V and 7 bases from J, the junction kept 7 bases outside the gene matches. Germline values: CDR1 LGHNA, CDR2 YNFKEQ. This CDR3 contains 15 residues. Written as DNA, the CDR3 is TGTGCCAGCAGCCAAGAGATGCTAGCGGGATATGAGCAGTACTTC. This translates into CASSQEMLAGYEQYF.

The V gene is TRBV5-6, the J gene TRBJ2-7; D remains unclear. CDR3 length equals 13 residues. The germline CDR1 and CDR2 sequences are SGHDT and YYEEEE. Trimming stripped 4 bases from V and 2 bases from J, with 10 bases between. As DNA, the CDR3 is TGTGCCAGCAGCCCGACACCAGCCTACGAGCAGTACTTC. This translates into CASSPTPAYEQYF.

The J gene is TRBJ2-2, the V gene TRBV2, with D maybe TRBD1 (7 bases). With 4 bases removed from V and 5 bases from J, the gap between germline ends came to 14 bases. In germline, CDR1 is SNHLY, CDR2 FYNNEI. There are 15 residues in the CDR3. The CDR3 DNA reads as TGTGCCAGCAGTGGACAGGGACTCGCGACCGGGGAGCTGTTTTTT. Translated, it gives CASSGQGLATGELFF.

This chain connects TRBV6-1 to TRBJ2-5, with 9 bases matching TRBD2. The junction had 7 bases not matched to a gene; V was cut back by 3 bases and J by 5 bases. Germline values: CDR1 MNHNS, CDR2 SASEGT. The CDR3 extends over 15 amino acids. Here the CDR3 DNA reads TGTGCCAGCAGTGAGGCAGCGGGAGGTCAGGAGACCCAGTACTTC. It translates to CASSEAAGGQETQYF.

This chain links TRBV2 with TRBJ2-3; 9 bases align to TRBD2. The CDR3 consists of 17 residues. The junction had 9 bases not matched to a gene; V was cut back by 5 bases and J by 0 bases. Germline CDR1 SNHLY, CDR2 FYNNEI. This chain's CDR3 is CASSPLAGRPSTDTQYF. As DNA, the CDR3 is TGTGCCAGCAGTCCACTAGCGGGTCGACCTAGCACAGATACGCAGTATTTT.

This chain connects TRBV5-4 to TRBJ2-3; TRBD2 agrees at 14 bases. The CDR3 has 17 residues. CDR1 SGHNT and CDR2 YYREEE come from the germline V gene (reference sequence). V dropped 3 bases and J dropped 4; count of bases not matched to a gene: 7. CDR3 coding DNA: TGTGCCAGCAGCTCAGGACTAGCGGGAGGATTTGCAGATACGCAGTATTTT. Translating it yields CASSSGLAGGFADTQYF.

The chain couples TRBV10-3 to TRBJ2-4, with D tentatively TRBD1 or TRBD2 (5 bases each). V was trimmed by 3 bases and J by 0 bases, leaving 27 bases between them. Germline CDR1 and CDR2: ENHRY and SYGVKD. This CDR3 is 21 amino acids long. CDR3 in DNA: TGTGCCATCAGTGACGGGACGGGGCGGAAGGGCTCTCAAGTAGCCAAAAACATTCAGTACTTC. As protein: CAISDGTGRKGSQVAKNIQYF.

The chain recombines TRBV25-1 with TRBJ2-7, with 8 bases that match TRBD1. The CDR3 has 15 amino acids. V was pared by 6 bases and J by 3 bases, with 10 bases of the junction left unmatched. Germline values: CDR1 MGHDK, CDR2 SYGVNS. The CDR3: CASRDRGQDNYEQYF. CDR3 DNA sequence: TGTGCCAGCAGGGACCGGGGACAGGATAACTACGAGCAGTACTTC.

V and J are TRBV7-2 and TRBJ2-7; D tentatively fits TRBD1 or TRBD2 (5 bases each). The V end was cut by 8 bases, the J end by 0 bases, with 8 bases between. Germline-derived CDR1 and CDR2 are SGHTA and FQGNSA. The CDR3 is made up of 12 amino acids. CDR3 sequence: CASRGDSYEQYF. The CDR3 nucleotides are TGTGCCAGCCGAGGGGACTCCTACGAGCAGTACTTC.

The J gene is TRBJ2-7, the V gene TRBV5-4, with 11 bases identical to TRBD2. J gave up 2 bases and V 4 bases, and 5 bases lay outside the gene matches. The CDR3 is made up of 15 amino acids. Germline values: CDR1 SGHNT, CDR2 YYREEE (reference sequence). CDR3 amino acids: CASSAGTSGAYEQYF. Written as DNA, the CDR3 is TGTGCCAGCAGCGCCGGGACTAGCGGAGCCTACGAGCAGTACTTC.

The V and J genes are TRBV28 and TRBJ1-2; 7 bases fit TRBD1. CDR1 and CDR2 (germline): MDHEN, SYDVKM. After removal of 5 bases from V and 1 base from J, the junction contained 7 bases not matched to a gene. The CDR3 loop spans 15 amino acids. The CDR3 here is CASSVAGTVNYGYTF. The CDR3, as DNA: TGTGCCAGCAGTGTCGCCGGGACAGTTAACTATGGCTACACCTTC.

The chain is built from TRBV7-9 and TRBJ1-1, with 7 bases identical to TRBD1. Looked up from germline, CDR1 is SEHNR and CDR2 is FQNEAQ (reference sequence). CDR3 length: 13 residues. Trimming removed 2 bases from V and 4 bases from J; junction bases left unmatched: 1. The CDR3 nucleotides read TGTGCCAGCAGCTTAACAGGGGCCACTGAAGCTTTCTTT. This codes for CASSLTGATEAFF.

This chain links TRBV4-1 with TRBJ2-5; unclear D gene. Germline V gene lookup returns CDR1 MGHRA and CDR2 YSYEKL. V was clipped by 4 bases and J by 3 bases, with 15 bases between them. CDR3 length: 15 amino acids. This CDR3 is CASSLSPADEETQYF. The CDR3 DNA sequence: TGCGCCAGCAGCCTGAGCCCCGCGGACGAAGAGACCCAGTACTTC.

The chain's CDR3 is CASSLGRGRETQYF. CDR3 coding DNA: TGTGCCAGCAGCTTAGGTAGGGGGAGAGAGACCCAGTACTTC. V is TRBV7-8 and J is TRBJ2-5; tentative D call: TRBD1 (6 bases). Per the germline V gene, CDR1 is SGHVS and CDR2 is FQNEAQ. The V and J ends lost 1 base and 4 bases respectively, with 10 bases between them. The CDR3 has 14 amino acids.

Concerning this clone itself: The same CDR3 arises from other DNA sequences in this sample as well. This chain joins TRBV15 and TRBJ2-7, with a tentative D call TRBD2 (5 bases). Per the germline V gene, CDR1 is LNHNV and CDR2 is YYDKDF (reference sequence). This CDR3 spans 14 amino acids. Trimming removed 3 bases at V and 7 bases at J, with 16 bases between. This CDR3 is CATSSGSGEFEQYF. The CDR3 bases are TGTGCCACCAGCAGCGGGTCCGGGGAGTTTGAGCAGTACTTC.

V gene TRBV11-2 combines with J gene TRBJ2-7; 10 bases are a match to TRBD2. Germline V gives CDR1 SGHAT, CDR2 FQNNGV. The length of the CDR3 is 19 residues. V lost 5 bases, J lost 3 bases, and 19 bases stayed unmatched. The CDR3 reads CASSPRSGSPGLAVYEQYF. In nucleotides, the CDR3 is TGTGCCAGCAGCCCAAGAAGTGGTAGTCCAGGACTAGCGGTCTACGAGCAGTACTTC.